A selection of T cell receptor beta chains follows, all from one sample in a study of control samples from healthy donors and cancer patients. Profiled with immunoSEQ multiplex PCR; TCRdb holds only in-frame clones, not every one. The sample gives 350,000 to 450,000 clones, about nine tenths of which show up once; around 6.8% is in the top ten. The sequenced sample was PBMCs. The origin of the receptors is a man between 35 and 55 years old with head and neck cancer. Each CDR3 is given with its conserved first and last residue. The D gene is left open where the match is weak. Clone size is stated in some rows and not others, as once, few, many or a class when expanded.

length | J | D | V | size | DNA | CDR3
15 | TRBJ1-2 | - | TRBV7-9 | few | TGTGCCAGCAGCTTAGCCGGGGGGGAGAGCTATGGCTACACCTTC | CASSLAGGESYGYTF
15 | TRBJ1-1 | TRBD1 | TRBV30 | - | TGTGCCTGGGCAATTACAGGGGTGGCGAACACTGAAGCTTTCTTT | CAWAITGVANTEAFF
14 | TRBJ2-7 | - | TRBV6-2/TRBV6-3 | - | TGTGCCAGCAGTTACTCGGGGGCGGACTACGAGCAGTACTTC | CASSYSGADYEQYF
13 | TRBJ1-1 | TRBD1 | TRBV19 | - | TGTGCCAGTAGTAGTACAGGGGGCACTGAAGCTTTCTTT | CASSSTGGTEAFF
12 | TRBJ1-1 | - | TRBV4-2 | - | TGTGCCAGCAGCCAAGGGGGGTTTGAAGCTTTCTTT | CASSQGGFEAFF
15 | TRBJ2-1 | - | TRBV9 | few | TGTGCCAGCAGCGTAGAGACTCGGGCCTACAATGAGCAGTTCTTC | CASSVETRAYNEQFF
14 | TRBJ2-4 | - | TRBV29-1 | - | TGCAGCGTCGATTTTACAGGGGCCAAAAACATTCAGTACTTC | CSVDFTGAKNIQYF
14 | TRBJ2-2 | - | TRBV5-4 | - | TGTGCCAGCAGCAGCGGGACAGGCACCGGGGAGCTGTTTTTT | CASSSGTGTGELFF
15 | TRBJ1-6 | - | TRBV2 | - | TGTGCCAGCAGTGTACTGGGCGATTCTGGTTCACCCCTCCACTTT | CASSVLGDSGSPLHF
15 | TRBJ1-5 | - | TRBV2 | - | TGTGCCAGCAGTGGGAACGGTTATAGCAATCAGCCCCAGCATTTT | CASSGNGYSNQPQHF
13 | TRBJ1-1 | - | TRBV28 | - | TGTGCCAGCAGTTTCTTAGCCCCGGTCGAAGCTTTCTTT | CASSFLAPVEAFF
14 | TRBJ2-7 | TRBD2 | TRBV7-3 | - | TGTGCCAGCAGCTTAACCGGGACTAGCGACGAGCAGTACTTC | CASSLTGTSDEQYF
14 | TRBJ2-5 | - | TRBV24-1 | - | TGTGCCACCAGTGGAGTGGGGGTATCAGAGACCCAGTACTTC | CATSGVGVSETQYF
12 | TRBJ1-4 | - | TRBV10-2 | - | TGCGCCAGCAGTGAGTCACGGGAAAAACTGTTTTTT | CASSESREKLFF
13 | TRBJ1-1 | - | TRBV7-7 | - | TGTGCTAGCAGCCCAACTCTGGACACTGAAGCTTTCTTT | CASSPTLDTEAFF
14 | TRBJ1-5 | - | TRBV5-1 | - | TGCGCCAGCAGCGACGGACAGAGCAATCAGCCCCAGCATTTT | CASSDGQSNQPQHF
13 | TRBJ2-7 | - | TRBV28 | - | TGTGCCAGCAGTTTAACGGGCGTCCACGAGCAGTACTTC | CASSLTGVHEQYF
17 | TRBJ1-6 | - | TRBV5-1 | - | TGCGCCAGCAGCACAGTTGGGTCGAGCTCCTATAATTCACCCCTCCACTTT | CASSTVGSSSYNSPLHF
15 | TRBJ2-2 | - | TRBV27 | - | TGTGCCAGCAGGAGGCAGGGTTTGTGGACCGGGGAGCTGTTTTTT | CASRRQGLWTGELFF
14 | TRBJ1-4 | - | TRBV4-1 | - | TGCGCCAGCAGCCAAGCGGGGTGGGATGAAAAACTGTTTTTT | CASSQAGWDEKLFF
15 | TRBJ2-6 | - | TRBV6-5 | - | TGTGCCAGCAGTTACCGGCGCTCTGGGGCCAACGTCCTGACTTTC | CASSYRRSGANVLTF
15 | TRBJ2-1 | TRBD2 | TRBV5-1 | - | TGCGCCAGCAGCTGGGGACTAGCGGGGGCCAATGAGCAGTTCTTC | CASSWGLAGANEQFF